The T cell receptor beta chain described here comes from a study of cytomegalovirus exposure and HLA in healthy donors. Study findings and constraints: An analysis was carried out at a later point. It showed that HLA-associated TCR beta chains were more clonally expanded than equally common non-associated chains. In an earlier analysis, in roughly 580 donors, most V segments appeared productive either ~87% or ~30% of the time.

On this clone: The antigen is undetermined.

Samples came from healthy bone marrow donors. Donors were nominally healthy when sampled, though unrecorded immune exposures were likely. Germline V gene sequence: CDR1 SNHLY, CDR2 FYNNEI. The CDR3 loop spans 14 amino acids. The ends lost 6 bases at V and 4 bases at J; junction bases unmatched: 6. The PCR was carried out with 60 Vbeta primers and 13 Jbeta primers. Profiled with immunoSEQ multiplex PCR; TCRdb holds only in-frame clones, not every one. The table has some 110,000 clones, over 70% seen once; the top ten hold roughly 8.6%. Sequencing was performed on PBMCs. This sequence was found in a woman aged 40 to 49 in good health and CMV-seropositive. The gene calls are TRBV2 and TRBJ1-2, with 9 bases lining up with TRBD1. As DNA, the CDR3 is TGTGCCAGCAGCACTCAGGGACAGGGCTATGGCTACACCTTC. Translation: CASSTQGQGYGYTF.